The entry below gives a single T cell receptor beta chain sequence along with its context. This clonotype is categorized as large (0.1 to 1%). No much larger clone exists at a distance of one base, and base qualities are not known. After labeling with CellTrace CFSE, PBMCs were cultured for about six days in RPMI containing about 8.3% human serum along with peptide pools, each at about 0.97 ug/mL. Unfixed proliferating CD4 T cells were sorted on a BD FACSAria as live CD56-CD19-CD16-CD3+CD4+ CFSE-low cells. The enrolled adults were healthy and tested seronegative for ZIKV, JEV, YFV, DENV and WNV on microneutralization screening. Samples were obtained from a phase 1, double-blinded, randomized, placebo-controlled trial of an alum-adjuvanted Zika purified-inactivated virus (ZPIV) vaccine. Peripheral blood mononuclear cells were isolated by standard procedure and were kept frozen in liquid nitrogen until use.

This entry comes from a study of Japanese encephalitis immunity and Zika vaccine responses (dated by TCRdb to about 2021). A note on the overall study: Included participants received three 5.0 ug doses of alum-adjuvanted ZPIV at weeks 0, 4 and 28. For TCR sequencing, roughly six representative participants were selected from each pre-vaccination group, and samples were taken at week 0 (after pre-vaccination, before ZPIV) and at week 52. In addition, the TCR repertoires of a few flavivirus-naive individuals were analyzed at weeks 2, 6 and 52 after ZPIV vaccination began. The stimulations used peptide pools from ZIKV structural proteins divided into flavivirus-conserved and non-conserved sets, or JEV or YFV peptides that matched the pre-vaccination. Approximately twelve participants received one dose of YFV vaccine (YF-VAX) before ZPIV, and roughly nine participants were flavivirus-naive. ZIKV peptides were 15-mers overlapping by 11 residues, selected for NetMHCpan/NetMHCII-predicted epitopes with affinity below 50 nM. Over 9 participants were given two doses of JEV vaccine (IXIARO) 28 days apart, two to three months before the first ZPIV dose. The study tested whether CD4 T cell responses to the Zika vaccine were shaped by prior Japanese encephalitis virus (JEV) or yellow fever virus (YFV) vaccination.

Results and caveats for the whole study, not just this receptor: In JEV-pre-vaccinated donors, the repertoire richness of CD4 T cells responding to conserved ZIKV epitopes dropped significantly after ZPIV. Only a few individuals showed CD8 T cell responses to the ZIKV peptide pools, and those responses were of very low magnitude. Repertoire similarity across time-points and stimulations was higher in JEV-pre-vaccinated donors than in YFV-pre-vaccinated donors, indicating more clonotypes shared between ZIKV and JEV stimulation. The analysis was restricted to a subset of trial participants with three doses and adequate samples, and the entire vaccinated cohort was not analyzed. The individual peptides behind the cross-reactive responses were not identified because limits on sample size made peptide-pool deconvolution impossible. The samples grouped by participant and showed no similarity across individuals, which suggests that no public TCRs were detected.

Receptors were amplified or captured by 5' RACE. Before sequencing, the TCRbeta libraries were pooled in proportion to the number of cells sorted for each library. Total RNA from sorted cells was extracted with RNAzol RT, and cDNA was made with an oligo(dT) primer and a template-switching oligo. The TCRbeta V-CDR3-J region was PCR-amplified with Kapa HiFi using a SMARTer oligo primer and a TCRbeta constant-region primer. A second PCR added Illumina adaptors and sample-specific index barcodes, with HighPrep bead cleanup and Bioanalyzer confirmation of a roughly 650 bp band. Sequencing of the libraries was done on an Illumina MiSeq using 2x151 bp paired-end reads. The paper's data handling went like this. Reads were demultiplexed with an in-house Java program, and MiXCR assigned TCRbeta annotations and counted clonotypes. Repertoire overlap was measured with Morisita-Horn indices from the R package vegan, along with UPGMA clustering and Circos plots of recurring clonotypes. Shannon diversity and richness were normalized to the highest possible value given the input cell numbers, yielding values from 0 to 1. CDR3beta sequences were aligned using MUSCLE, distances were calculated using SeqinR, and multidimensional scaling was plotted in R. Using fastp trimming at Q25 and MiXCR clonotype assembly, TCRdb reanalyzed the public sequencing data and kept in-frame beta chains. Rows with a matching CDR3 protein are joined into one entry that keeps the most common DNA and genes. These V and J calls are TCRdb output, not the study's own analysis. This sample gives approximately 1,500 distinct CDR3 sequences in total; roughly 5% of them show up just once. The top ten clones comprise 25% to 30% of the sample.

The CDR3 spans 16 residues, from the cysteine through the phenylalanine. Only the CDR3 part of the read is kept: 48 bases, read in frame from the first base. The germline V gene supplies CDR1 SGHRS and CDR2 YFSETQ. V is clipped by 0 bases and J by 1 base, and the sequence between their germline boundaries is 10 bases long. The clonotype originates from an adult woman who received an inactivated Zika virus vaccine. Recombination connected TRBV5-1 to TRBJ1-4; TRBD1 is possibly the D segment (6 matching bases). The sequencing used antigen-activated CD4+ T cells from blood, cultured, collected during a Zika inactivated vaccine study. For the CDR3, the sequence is CASSLGQEGTNEKLFF. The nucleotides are TGCGCCAGCAGCTTGGGACAGGAGGGAACTAATGAAAAACTGTTTTTT.